The entry that follows covers one TCR beta chain sequence. The PCR ran on 60 Vbeta and 13 Jbeta primers. Repertoires were generated with immunoSEQ multiplex PCR, while TCRdb's copy carries only in-frame clones and drops some. The repertoire holds some 150,000 clones, with roughly 74% as singletons. The record originates from a study of cytomegalovirus exposure and HLA in healthy donors. The germline V gene encodes CDR1 SEHNR and CDR2 FQNEAQ (reference sequence). This CDR3 is 14 amino acids long. V lost 0 bases and J lost 6; bases outside the gene matches: 3. Sequenced sample: PBMCs. This sequence joins TRBV7-9 and TRBJ1-2; 8 positions match TRBD1. The clonotype originates from a man aged 18-30 years in good health and CMV-seronegative. CDR3 nucleotides: TGTGCCAGCAGCTTAGCAAGACAGGGGAATGGCTACACCTTC. As protein: CASSLARQGNGYTF.